A single sample gave rise to the 25 T cell receptor beta chains below, sequenced in a study of T-cell reconstitution after alpha-beta-depleted transplantation in children. The library targeted TCRbeta and was prepared with unique molecular identifiers. MiXCR, applied by TCRdb to the PCR reads, yields one record per CDR3 protein. The repertoire holds 130,000 to 150,000 distinct CDR3 sequences, with about 9% as singletons. The source was PBMCs, mostly from graft donor cells, collected 180 days after TCRalphabeta/CD19-depleted stem cell transplant. Source of these receptors: a female patient between 2 and 10 years old who had a stem cell transplant for congenital amegakaryocytic thrombocytopenia, so the T cells may come from the graft donor.

This clonotype has only a few counts. This chain joins TRBV20-1 and TRBJ2-4; TRBD1 agrees at 7 bases. In germline, CDR1 is DFQATT, CDR2 SNEGSKA (reference sequence). This CDR3 has 13 amino acids. V was pared by 6 bases and J by 2 bases, with 4 bases of the junction left unmatched. The CDR3 reads CSAAQGTKNIQYF. For the CDR3, the DNA is TGCAGTGCGGCACAGGGGACCAAAAACATTCAGTACTTC.

This clonotype has ten or more counts. This chain uses TRBV5-1 with TRBJ2-2, with TRBD2 identical over 9 bases. This CDR3 has 17 residues. V was clipped by 0 bases and J by 2 bases; unmatched bases: 5. From germline, CDR1 is SGHRS and CDR2 YFSETQ. CDR3 sequence reads: CASSLVGGTSNTGELFF. CDR3 nucleotides: TGCGCCAGCAGCTTGGTTGGGGGGACTAGCAACACCGGGGAGCTGTTTTTT.

The V gene is TRBV20-1, the J gene TRBJ1-2; D may be TRBD1 (6 bases). From germline, CDR1 is DFQATT and CDR2 SNEGSKA (reference sequence). V was trimmed by 0 bases and J by 7 bases, leaving 15 bases between them. The CDR3 length is 14 residues. The CDR3 DNA reads as TGCAGTGCTAGAGATTTCATTAGGGGGTTTGGCTACACCTTC. Its protein is CSARDFIRGFGYTF.

This clonotype was seen at least ten times. The V and J genes are TRBV20-1 and TRBJ2-7, with 9 bases that match TRBD1. J was trimmed by 3 bases and V by 3 bases; bases with no gene match: 6. CDR1 and CDR2 from the germline V gene are DFQATT and SNEGSKA (reference sequence). This CDR3 contains 14 residues. CDR3 nucleotides: TGCAGTGCTAGGGATGGGACAGGGAGCTACGAGCAGTACTTC. Encoded protein: CSARDGTGSYEQYF.

This clonotype was seen a few times. The CDR3 region is CASSPASGSINEQFF. The CDR3 region has the DNA TGTGCCAGCAGCCCGGCTAGCGGGAGCATAAATGAGCAGTTCTTC. The chain joins TRBV7-3 to TRBJ2-1, with 10 nucleotides matching TRBD2. Germline CDR1 and CDR2: SGHTA and FQGTGA. The CDR3 spans 15 residues. Trimming at V came to 5 bases and at J to 7 bases, leaving 8 bases not matched to a gene.

This clonotype was recorded many times. The chain uses TRBV12-3 or TRBV12-4 and TRBJ1-1; no clear D gene. The germline V and J ends were trimmed by 4 bases and 3 bases, with 15 bases remaining between them. The CDR3 spans 15 residues. The CDR3 DNA sequence: TGTGCCAGCAGTTACCCCCCGGCTGGCCACACTGAAGCTTTCTTT. Its translation: CASSYPPAGHTEAFF.

This chain links TRBV27 with TRBJ2-5; 8 bases fit TRBD1. V lost 10 bases, J lost 1 base, and 14 bases stayed unmatched. From germline, CDR1 is MNHEY and CDR2 SMNVEV (reference sequence). The CDR3 sequence is 16 residues long. CDR3 sequence: CATMSQGAFFQETQYF. For the CDR3, the DNA is TGTGCCACCATGTCGCAGGGGGCCTTCTTCCAAGAGACCCAGTACTTC.

The V and J genes are TRBV27 and TRBJ2-7, with D hard to call. Germline V gene sequence: CDR1 MNHEY, CDR2 SMNVEV (reference sequence). Deletions cut 7 bases from V and 3 bases from J, with 7 bases between. CDR3 length: 11 amino acids. CDR3 bases: TGTGCCAGCATCAGTGGCTACGAGCAGTACTTC. Its protein is CASISGYEQYF.

V and J are TRBV12-3 or TRBV12-4 and TRBJ2-7; TRBD1 agrees at 7 bases. V lost 4 bases and J lost 4; bases outside the gene matches: 10. This CDR3 region has 15 residues. CDR3 bases: TGTGCCAGCAGTTCCCCCGGGACAGCATTTTACGAGCAGTACTTC. Its translation: CASSSPGTAFYEQYF.

This clonotype appeared many times. V is TRBV20-1 and J is TRBJ1-6, with 9 bases that match TRBD1. This CDR3 contains 18 residues. The germline V gene has CDR1 DFQATT and CDR2 SNEGSKA (reference sequence). V lost 1 base to trimming and J lost 6 bases; unmatched junction nucleotides: 13. This CDR3 reads CSARVSRVGGQGNSPLHF. CDR3 nucleotide sequence: TGCAGTGCTAGAGTTTCGAGGGTAGGGGGACAGGGTAATTCACCCCTCCACTTT.

A remark on this clonotype: A much larger clonotype is one base distant, so this may be a read error. The gene calls are TRBV9 and TRBJ2-2; 12 bases line up with TRBD2. This CDR3 spans 16 amino acids. Germline V gene lookup returns CDR1 SGDLS and CDR2 YYNGEE. CDR3 loop: CASSVTSGSYTWELFF. In nucleotides, the CDR3 is TGTGCCAGCAGCGTGACTAGCGGGAGCTACACCTGGGAGCTGTTTTTT.

The CDR3 nucleotides read TGTGCCGCCCTAGCGGGGTCCTACAATGAGCAGTTCTTC. Translation gives CAALAGSYNEQFF. This sequence joins TRBV30 and TRBJ2-1; 9 nucleotides agree with TRBD2. Germline-derived CDR1 and CDR2 are GTSNPN and SVGIG (reference sequence). V was clipped by 8 bases and J by 1 base; unmatched bases: 3. The CDR3 loop spans 13 amino acids. Variable domain in full (rest from reference TRBV30 and TRBJ2-1): SQTIHQWPATLVQPVGSPLSLECTVEGTSNPNLYWYRQAAGRGLQLLFYSVGIGQISSEVPQNLSASRPQDRQFILSSKKLLLSDSGFYLCAALAGSYNEQFFGPGTRLTVL.

This clonotype appeared many times. The chain joins TRBV5-1 to TRBJ2-1; D not resolved. Germline V lookup: CDR1 SGHRS, CDR2 YFSETQ. The CDR3 runs 15 residues. V lost 0 bases and J 0 bases, leaving 7 bases between the germline ends. CDR3 in amino acids: CASSLGGDSYNEQFF. CDR3 in DNA: TGCGCCAGCAGCTTGGGTGGGGACTCCTACAATGAGCAGTTCTTC.

This clonotype was observed many times. The chain carries TRBV5-1 and TRBJ2-1; D call uncertain. This CDR3 region has 13 residues. Germline loops: CDR1 SGHRS, CDR2 YFSETQ. V dropped 7 bases and J dropped 0 bases, with 8 bases sitting between them. This CDR3 reads CASGISSYNEQFF. In nucleotides, the CDR3 is TGCGCCAGCGGAATTAGCTCCTACAATGAGCAGTTCTTC. The whole variable domain, remainder taken from reference TRBV5-1 and TRBJ2-1, is KAGVTQTPRYLIKTRGQQVTLSCSPISGHRSVSWYQQTPGQGLQFLFEYFSETQRNKGNFPGRFSGRQFSNSRSEMNVSTLELGDSALYLCASGISSYNEQFFGPGTRLTVL.

Many counts were recorded for this clonotype. The J gene is TRBJ1-1, the V gene TRBV5-1, with 7 nucleotides matching TRBD1. The germline V gene has CDR1 SGHRS and CDR2 YFSETQ. The CDR3 contains 15 residues. V lost 1 base to trimming and J lost 5 bases; unmatched junction nucleotides: 8. CDR3 nucleotide sequence: TGCGCCAGCAGCTTGATCGACAGGGAGAGAACTGAAGCTTTCTTT. Amino acids: CASSLIDRERTEAFF.

In its sample, this clonotype was seen many times. V and J are TRBV6-1 and TRBJ2-3, with D unclear. Trimming pared 8 bases from V and 0 bases from J, leaving 12 bases between. The CDR3 loop spans 14 amino acids. Germline V gene lookup returns CDR1 MNHNS and CDR2 SASEGT. CDR3: CASGLYASTDTQYF. For the CDR3, the DNA is TGTGCCAGCGGCTTGTACGCTAGCACAGATACGCAGTATTTT.

The rearrangement joins TRBV15 to TRBJ1-5, with a possible D match to TRBD1 (6 bases). Germline lookup yields CDR1 LNHNV and CDR2 YYDKDF (reference sequence). Trimming removed 5 bases from V and 3 bases from J, with 17 bases in between. This CDR3 comprises 16 residues. The CDR3 is CATSGEQGYPNQPQHF. CDR3 nucleotide sequence: TGTGCCACCAGCGGGGAACAGGGATACCCCAATCAGCCCCAGCATTTT.

This clonotype occurred many times. This chain joins TRBV18 and TRBJ1-1; D not resolved. This CDR3 is 15 amino acids long. V was clipped by 3 bases and J by 3 bases, with 14 bases between them. Germline values: CDR1 KGHSH, CDR2 LQKENI. CDR3 protein: CASSPSNSRHTEAFF. The CDR3 DNA follows: TGTGCCAGCTCACCCTCGAACAGCAGGCACACTGAAGCTTTCTTT.

The J gene is TRBJ2-7, the V gene TRBV2; D may be TRBD2 (5 bases). Germline-derived CDR1 and CDR2 are SNHLY and FYNNEI. Trimming shortened V by 5 bases and J by 3 bases, and 17 bases separated the two germline ends. The CDR3 runs 15 residues. CDR3: CASSSRTGSNYEQYF. The CDR3 DNA sequence: TGTGCCAGCAGTTCGAGGACGGGGTCGAACTACGAGCAGTACTTC.

This clonotype was seen a few times. V usage is TRBV10-3 and J usage is TRBJ2-3; 10 nucleotides match TRBD1. The V and J ends lost 6 bases and 4 bases, in that order; junction bases with no gene match: 25. The CDR3 is made up of 21 amino acids. Germline V gene data show CDR1 as ENHRY and CDR2 as SYGVKD. The CDR3 here is CAIRANAGTGAQGYYADTQYF. The CDR3 bases are TGTGCCATCAGAGCAAATGCCGGGACAGGGGCTCAAGGTTATTATGCAGATACGCAGTATTTT.

This clonotype has a count of ten or more. This chain links TRBV20-1 with TRBJ2-1; D is perhaps TRBD2 (6 bases). This CDR3 is 15 amino acids long. CDR1 is DFQATT, CDR2 SNEGSKA, per germline (reference sequence). The V gene lost 5 bases and the J gene lost 4 bases, with 18 bases spanning the gap. CDR3 loop: CSAVPRRDLYNEQFF. The CDR3 DNA is TGCAGTGCTGTCCCTAGGCGGGATCTTTACAATGAGCAGTTCTTC.

This chain joins TRBV20-1 and TRBJ1-4, with D unclear. This CDR3 comprises 15 residues. V dropped 1 base and J dropped 1 base, with 10 bases sitting between them. Germline CDR1 is DFQATT and CDR2 is SNEGSKA (reference sequence). CDR3 loop: CSARGGMRTNEKLFF. CDR3 nucleotide sequence: TGCAGTGCTAGAGGTGGGATGCGAACTAATGAAAAACTGTTTTTT.

This clonotype was recorded many times. This chain connects TRBV10-3 to TRBJ1-1; D gene unclear. Trimming took off 2 bases at V and 0 bases at J, with 7 bases between the two ends. The CDR3 has 14 amino acids. Germline CDR1 ENHRY, CDR2 SYGVKD. This chain's CDR3 is CAISEGPMNTEAFF. The CDR3 coding sequence is TGTGCCATCAGTGAGGGACCTATGAACACTGAAGCTTTCTTT.

This clonotype was recorded many times. This chain's CDR3 is CASSFRASQETQYF. The CDR3 DNA reads as TGTGCCAGCAGTTTTAGGGCATCCCAAGAGACCCAGTACTTC. This chain connects TRBV28 to TRBJ2-5, with unresolved D. This CDR3 is built from 14 residues. Trimming removed 3 bases at V and 1 base at J, with 9 bases between. Germline lookup yields CDR1 MDHEN and CDR2 SYDVKM. The full variable domain, completed using reference TRBV28 and TRBJ2-5, is DVKVTQSSRYLVKRTGEKVFLECVQDMDHENMFWYRQDPGLGLRLIYFSYDVKMKEKGDIPEGYSVSREKKERFSLILESASTNQTSMYLCASSFRASQETQYFGPGTRLLVL.

This clonotype was counted ten times or more. J is TRBJ1-1 and V is TRBV7-6, with D uncertain. CDR3 length: 16 residues. The V gene lost 1 base and the J gene lost 2 bases, with 14 bases spanning the gap. The germline V gene has CDR1 SGHVS and CDR2 FNYEAQ. The CDR3 DNA reads as TGTGCCAGCAGCTTAGATCATTTCGGCGGTAACACTGAAGCTTTCTTT. Translation: CASSLDHFGGNTEAFF.